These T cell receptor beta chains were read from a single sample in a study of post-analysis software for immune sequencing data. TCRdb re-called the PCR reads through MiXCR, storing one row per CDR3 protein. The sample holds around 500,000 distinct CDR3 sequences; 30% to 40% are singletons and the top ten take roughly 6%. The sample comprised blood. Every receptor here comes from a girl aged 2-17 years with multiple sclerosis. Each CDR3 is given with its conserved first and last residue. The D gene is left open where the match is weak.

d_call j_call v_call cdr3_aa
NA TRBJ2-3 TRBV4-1 CASSQAGLAITDTQYF
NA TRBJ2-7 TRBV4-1 CASSSLRGEQYF
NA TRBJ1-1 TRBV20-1 CSAGPVGTEAFF
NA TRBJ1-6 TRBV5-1 CASSLEGVNSPLHF
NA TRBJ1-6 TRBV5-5 CASRIGQRELPNSPLHF
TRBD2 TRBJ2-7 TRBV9 CASSVRAGAYEQYF
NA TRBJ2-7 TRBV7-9 CASTLSADSYEQYF
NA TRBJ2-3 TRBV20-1 CSALGDGGRTDTQYF
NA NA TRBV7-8 CASSWQASSYEQYF
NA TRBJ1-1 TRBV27 CASGIGQLNTEAFF
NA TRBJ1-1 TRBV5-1 CASSLESGAEAFF
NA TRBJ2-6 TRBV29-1 CSVDVSGANVLTF
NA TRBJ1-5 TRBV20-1 CSARGGTSNQPQHF
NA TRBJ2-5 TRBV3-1 CASRGQREETQYF
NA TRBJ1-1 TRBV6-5 CASSETRNTEAFF
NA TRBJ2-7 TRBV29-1 CSAKDLQRKSYEQYF
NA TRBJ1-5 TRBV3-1 CASSGQFSNQPQHF
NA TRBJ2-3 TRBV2 CASSPGGLSTDTQYF
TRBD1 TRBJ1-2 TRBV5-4 CASSFRQGIGGYTF
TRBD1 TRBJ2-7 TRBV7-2 CASSGTGSREQYF
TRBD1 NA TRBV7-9 CASSILRDRETQYF
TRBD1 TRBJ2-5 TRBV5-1 CASSPVTGGETQYF
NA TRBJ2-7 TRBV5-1 CASSPIQGASGEQYF
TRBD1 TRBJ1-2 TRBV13 CASSFGWRGQDGYTF
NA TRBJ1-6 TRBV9 CASSVGPGIGDSPLHF
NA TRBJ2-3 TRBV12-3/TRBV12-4 CASSPRGGRDTQYF
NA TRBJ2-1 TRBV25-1 CASRLGGDEQFF
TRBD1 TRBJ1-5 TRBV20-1 CSARVLGQGAYSNQPQHF
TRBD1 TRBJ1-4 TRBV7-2 CASSQSGQGYEKLFF
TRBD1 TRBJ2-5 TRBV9 CASSGYRDRGETQYF
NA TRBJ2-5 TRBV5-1 CASSLGPGPQETQYF
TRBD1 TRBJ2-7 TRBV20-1 CSARRPRQGAIEQYF
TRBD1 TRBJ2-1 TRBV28 CASTTLDRLGEQFF
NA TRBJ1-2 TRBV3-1 CASSPRTVTNYGYTF
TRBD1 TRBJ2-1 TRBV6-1 CASSEKAGGAYNEQFF
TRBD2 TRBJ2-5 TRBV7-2 CASSLLPSSSGTQETQYF
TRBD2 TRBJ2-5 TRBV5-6 CASSLESSGGVTQYF
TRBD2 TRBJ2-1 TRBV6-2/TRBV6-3 CASSYSPTSGVAFF
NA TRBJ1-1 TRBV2 CASSEAGQYEAFF
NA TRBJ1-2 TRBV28 CASSPRIHYGYTF
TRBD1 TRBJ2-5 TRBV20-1 CSARSDRGLQETQYF
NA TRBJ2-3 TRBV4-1 CASSHGGGMGTDTQYF
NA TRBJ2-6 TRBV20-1 CSAPDGTSGANALTF
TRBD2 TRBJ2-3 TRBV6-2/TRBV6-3 CASSLTGGGTDTQYF
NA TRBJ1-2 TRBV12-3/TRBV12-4 CASSFESDYGYTF
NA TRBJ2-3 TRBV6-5 CASNLIGGRGDTQYF
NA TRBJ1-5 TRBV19 CASSPRDGNQPQHF
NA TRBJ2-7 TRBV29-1 CSVRTESYEQYF
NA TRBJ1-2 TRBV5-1 CASSSADVYGYTF
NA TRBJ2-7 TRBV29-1 CSVVAGGGTYEQYF
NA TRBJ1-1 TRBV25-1 CASKRTGYRNTEAFF
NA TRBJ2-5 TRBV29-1 CSIIREQETQYF
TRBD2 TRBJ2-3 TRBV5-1 CASSSRGGIDTQYF
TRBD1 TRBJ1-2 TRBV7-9 CASIPGQGDYGYTF
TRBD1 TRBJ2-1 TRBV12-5 CASGLSQTGWHEQFF
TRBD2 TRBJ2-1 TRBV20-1 CSARDSSGGALEQFF
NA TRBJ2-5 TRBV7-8 CASSLVPSGIQETQYF
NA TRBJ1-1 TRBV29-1 CSVGRDTNTEAFF
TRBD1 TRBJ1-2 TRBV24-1 CATSDSPGTGGSGYTF
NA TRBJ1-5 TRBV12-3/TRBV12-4 CASSLQRGSGNQPQHF